This T cell receptor beta chain was captured by sequencing in a study of shared clonotypes between healthy human individuals. This table comes from immunoSEQ multiplex PCR, and its TCRdb copy is limited to in-frame clones, with some not included. Of roughly 500,000 clones listed, 95% to 97% are singletons. The CDR3 is 15 amino acids. Germline V gene data show CDR1 as MNHNY and CDR2 as SVGAGI (reference sequence). Trimming left V 6 bases short and J 5 bases short, with 19 bases between. Material for sequencing was naive CD4+ T cells sorted from blood. Subset specified: CD45RA+ positively selected. The J gene is TRBJ1-1, the V gene TRBV6-6, with D unclear. This TCR came from a woman in her 30s in good health. DNA for the CDR3: TGTGCCAGCAGCCTCGGGCTCCAAGGAGAGACTGAAGCTTTCTTT. Amino acid sequence: CASSLGLQGETEAFF.